This TCR beta chain is from a study of CD4 T cells in relation to SARS-CoV-2 and coronaviruses. Before the COVID-19 pandemic, during about 2011-2018, CD4+ T cells were taken from unexposed donors. The cells were cultured for 9 to 11 days before CD4+ T cells were isolated. About this clone: No antigen is known for it.

Sequencing used immunoSEQ multiplex PCR; TCRdb keeps in-frame clones, though not all of them. The sample lists over 15,000 clones; around three quarters were seen once. The origin of this receptor is a human donor in good health. The sequencing input was CD4+ T cells from PBMCs, cultured in vitro.

Written as DNA, the CDR3 is TGCAGCGTTGAGACGTGGGCCAAAGGGACAGATACGCAGTATTTT. Translating gives CSVETWAKGTDTQYF. V usage is TRBV29-1 and J usage is TRBJ2-3; D is unresolved. Between the trimmed V and J ends, which lost 3 bases and 3 bases, there was a span of 16 bases. Germline V lookup: CDR1 SQVTM, CDR2 ANQGSEA. This CDR3 has 15 residues.